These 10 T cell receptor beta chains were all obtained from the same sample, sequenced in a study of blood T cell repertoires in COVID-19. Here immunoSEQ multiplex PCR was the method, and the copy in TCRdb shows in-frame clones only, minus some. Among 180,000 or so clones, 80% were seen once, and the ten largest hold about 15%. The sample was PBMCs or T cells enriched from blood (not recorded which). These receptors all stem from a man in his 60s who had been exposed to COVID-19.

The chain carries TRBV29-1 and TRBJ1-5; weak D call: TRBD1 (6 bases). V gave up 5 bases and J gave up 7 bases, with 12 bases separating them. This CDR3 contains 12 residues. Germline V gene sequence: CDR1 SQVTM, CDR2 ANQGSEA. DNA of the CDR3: TGCAGCGTTCAACAGGGCTACCAGCCCCAGCATTTT. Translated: CSVQQGYQPQHF.

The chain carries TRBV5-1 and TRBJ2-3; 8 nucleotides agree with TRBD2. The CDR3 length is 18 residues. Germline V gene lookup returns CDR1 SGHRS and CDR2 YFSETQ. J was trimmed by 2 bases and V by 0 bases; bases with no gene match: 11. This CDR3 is CASSLEIRGGLITDTQYF. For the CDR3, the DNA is TGCGCCAGCAGCTTGGAGATACGGGGGGGCCTTATCACAGATACGCAGTATTTT.

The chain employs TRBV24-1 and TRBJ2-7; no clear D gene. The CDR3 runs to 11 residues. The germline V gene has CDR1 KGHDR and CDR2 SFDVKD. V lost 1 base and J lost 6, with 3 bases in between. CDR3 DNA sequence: TGTGCCACCAGTGATTTCGTCGAGCAGTACTTC. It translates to CATSDFVEQYF.

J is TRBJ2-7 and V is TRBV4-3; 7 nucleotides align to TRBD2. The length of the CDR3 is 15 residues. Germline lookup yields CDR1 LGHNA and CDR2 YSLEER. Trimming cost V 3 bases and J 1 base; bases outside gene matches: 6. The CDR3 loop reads CASSQGLAASYEQYF. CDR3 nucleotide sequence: TGCGCCAGCAGCCAGGGTCTAGCGGCTTCCTACGAGCAGTACTTC.

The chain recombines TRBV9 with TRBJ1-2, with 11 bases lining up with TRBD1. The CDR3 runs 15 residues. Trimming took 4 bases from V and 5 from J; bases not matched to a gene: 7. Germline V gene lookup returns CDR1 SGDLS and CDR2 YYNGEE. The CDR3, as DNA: TGTGCCAGCAGCTCCGGACAGGGGGCGGGGTATGGCTACACCTTC. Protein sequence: CASSSGQGAGYGYTF.

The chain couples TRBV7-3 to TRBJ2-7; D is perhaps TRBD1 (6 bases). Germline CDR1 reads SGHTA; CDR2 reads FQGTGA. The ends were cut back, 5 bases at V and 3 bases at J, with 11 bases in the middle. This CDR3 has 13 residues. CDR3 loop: CASSATGLYEQYF. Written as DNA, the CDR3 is TGTGCCAGCAGCGCTACAGGGCTCTACGAGCAGTACTTC.

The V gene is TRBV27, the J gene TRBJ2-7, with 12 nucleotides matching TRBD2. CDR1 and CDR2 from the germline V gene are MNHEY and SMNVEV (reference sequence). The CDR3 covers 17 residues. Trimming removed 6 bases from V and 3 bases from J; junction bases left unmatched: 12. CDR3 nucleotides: TGTGCCAGCAGCATGAGGTCTAGCGGGAGGGTGGACTACGAGCAGTACTTC. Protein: CASSMRSSGRVDYEQYF.

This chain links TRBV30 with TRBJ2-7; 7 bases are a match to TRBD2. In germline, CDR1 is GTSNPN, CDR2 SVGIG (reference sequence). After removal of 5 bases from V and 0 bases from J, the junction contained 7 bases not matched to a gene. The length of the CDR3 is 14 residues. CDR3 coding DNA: TGTGCCTGGGCCCGGGGAGGGAGCTCCTACGAGCAGTACTTC. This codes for CAWARGGSSYEQYF.

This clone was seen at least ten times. CDR3 sequence: CAISEEGARTEAFF. CDR3 DNA: TGTGCCATCAGTGAGGAGGGGGCGCGCACTGAAGCTTTCTTT. The chain employs TRBV10-3 and TRBJ1-1; 7 bases fit TRBD1. Germline V lookup: CDR1 ENHRY, CDR2 SYGVKD. The trim removed 2 bases at V and 4 bases at J, leaving 4 bases unmatched. The CDR3 covers 14 residues.

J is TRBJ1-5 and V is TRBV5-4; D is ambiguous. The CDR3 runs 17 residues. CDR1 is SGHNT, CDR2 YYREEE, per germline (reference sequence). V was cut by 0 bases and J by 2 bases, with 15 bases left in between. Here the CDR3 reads CASSLGGSGSGNQPQHF. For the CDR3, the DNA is TGTGCCAGCAGCTTGGGAGGGAGTGGAAGTGGCAATCAGCCCCAGCATTTT.